The rows below give T cell receptor beta chains drawn from one sample of a study of T cell repertoires in cytomegalovirus infection. What these receptors recognize is not known. One entry per CDR3 protein, called by TCRdb with MiXCR from the reads. This sample has around 100,000 distinct CDR3 sequences, with roughly a tenth found just once. The specimen sequenced was PBMCs, sequenced either directly or after in vitro stimulation (not recorded which). These receptor sequences come from a human donor in good health (CMV status not recorded). Some clones in this sample may be carry-over from other donors' samples. The conserved cysteine and the conserved F or W are not part of the CDR3 here. D genes are given only for firm matches. For some rows the clone size is stated as once, few or many, or as a class when expanded; others skip it.

clone size: -
J gene: TRBJ1-5
D gene: -
V gene: TRBV12-3/TRBV12-4
CDR3 protein: ASSGQINQPQH

clone size: -
J gene: TRBJ1-1
D gene: TRBD1
V gene: TRBV11-2
CDR3 protein: ASSLVFGTGALRLSEAF

clone size: few
J gene: TRBJ2-5
D gene: -
V gene: TRBV5-4
CDR3 protein: ASSIDGAETQY

clone size: many
J gene: TRBJ1-5
D gene: -
V gene: TRBV7-2
CDR3 protein: ASSLGTLNQPQH

clone size: few
J gene: TRBJ1-5
D gene: TRBD1
V gene: TRBV10-3
CDR3 protein: AISEGQGLNQPQH

clone size: many
J gene: TRBJ2-3
D gene: -
V gene: TRBV4-1
CDR3 protein: ASSRETESTDTQY

clone size: many
J gene: TRBJ2-3
D gene: TRBD2
V gene: TRBV6-5
CDR3 protein: ASSYGRANADTQY

clone size: few
J gene: TRBJ1-5
D gene: TRBD1
V gene: TRBV28
CDR3 protein: ASSPGTGGGQPQH

clone size: once
J gene: TRBJ2-3
D gene: TRBD2
V gene: TRBV7-9
CDR3 protein: ASSIIAGVIGDTQY

clone size: -
J gene: TRBJ1-2
D gene: -
V gene: TRBV27
CDR3 protein: ASSLGRAYGYT

clone size: -
J gene: TRBJ2-5
D gene: -
V gene: TRBV6-5
CDR3 protein: ASSYRDGETQY

clone size: -
J gene: TRBJ1-1
D gene: -
V gene: TRBV20-1
CDR3 protein: SARSQPGPKGAF

clone size: -
J gene: TRBJ1-2
D gene: -
V gene: TRBV27
CDR3 protein: ASSLSVRGRDGYT

clone size: few
J gene: TRBJ1-2
D gene: -
V gene: TRBV4-1
CDR3 protein: ASSSGTEKRSGYT

clone size: many
J gene: TRBJ1-1
D gene: TRBD1
V gene: TRBV7-9
CDR3 protein: ASSGDRGNTEAF

clone size: many
J gene: TRBJ2-7
D gene: -
V gene: TRBV24-1
CDR3 protein: ATSDSHNPTGRYEQY

clone size: many
J gene: TRBJ2-6
D gene: TRBD2
V gene: TRBV6-1
CDR3 protein: ASSRRTSGNPGANVLT

clone size: -
J gene: TRBJ1-4
D gene: -
V gene: TRBV29-1
CDR3 protein: SVGGVSGTREKLF

clone size: few
J gene: TRBJ1-1
D gene: -
V gene: TRBV3-1
CDR3 protein: ASSQDPGGRTEAF

clone size: many
J gene: TRBJ2-3
D gene: TRBD2
V gene: TRBV30
CDR3 protein: AWSLAGGPDTQY

clone size: -
J gene: TRBJ2-2
D gene: -
V gene: TRBV7-9
CDR3 protein: ASSRRGIGELF

clone size: many
J gene: TRBJ2-2
D gene: TRBD2
V gene: TRBV7-6
CDR3 protein: ASSRRLAGVGNTGELF

clone size: few
J gene: TRBJ2-1
D gene: -
V gene: TRBV7-9
CDR3 protein: ASSLVTGIYNEQF

clone size: -
J gene: TRBJ2-7
D gene: TRBD2
V gene: TRBV20-1
CDR3 protein: SAKTSATSYEQY

clone size: many
J gene: TRBJ2-7
D gene: -
V gene: TRBV20-1
CDR3 protein: SPIRGESSYEQY

clone size: -
J gene: TRBJ1-2
D gene: TRBD1
V gene: TRBV5-4
CDR3 protein: ASSAGTGSYGYT

clone size: many
J gene: TRBJ1-1
D gene: -
V gene: TRBV6-2/TRBV6-3
CDR3 protein: ASSRRFGTIRGEAF

clone size: many
J gene: TRBJ2-1
D gene: -
V gene: TRBV7-3
CDR3 protein: ASSLITRGPNEQF